What follows are 9 T cell receptor beta chains derived from one specimen sequenced in a study of CD8+ T cells in alopecia areata (dated by TCRdb to 2016 to 2018). What this sample's treatment or condition label stands for: oral pan-JAK inhibitor, 5-10 mg twice daily. Library method: the immunoSEQ multiplex PCR assay. For TCR sequencing, RNA was extracted from every sample and reverse transcribed into cDNA to serve as template. In its TCRdb copy, this immuneACCESS table keeps in-frame sequences only and misses some clones. Where compared with another copy, unresolved V genes explain less than half of these, and the others have no known cause. The sample has about 270,000 clones on record, around 64% of them singletons. The top ten clones comprise 0.8% to 1% of the sample. Material: CD4+ T cells sorted from blood, obtained at approximately week 51, from a patient treated with tofacitinib. The receptor source for this set is a human donor with alopecia areata.

The rearrangement uses TRBV11-2 and TRBJ2-3; D not resolved. Germline assignment: CDR1 SGHAT and CDR2 FQNNGV. V gave up 5 bases and J gave up 5 bases, with 8 bases separating them. The CDR3 is made up of 12 amino acids. As DNA, the CDR3 is TGTGCCAGCAGCCAAGCAGGAGATACGCAGTATTTT. It translates to CASSQAGDTQYF. The full variable domain, with the rest looked up from reference TRBV11-2 and TRBJ2-3, is EAGVAQSPRYKIIEKRQSVAFWCNPISGHATLYWYQQILGQGPKLLIQFQNNGVVDDSQLPKDRFSAERLKGVDSTLKIQPAKLEDSAVYLCASSQAGDTQYFGPGTRLTVL.

The table lists this clone with a few counts. The chain links TRBV6-5 to TRBJ2-5; the D gene is possibly TRBD2 (5 bases). The CDR3 is 13 residues long. V dropped 3 bases and J dropped 5 bases, with 10 bases sitting between them. Germline values: CDR1 MNHEY, CDR2 SVGAGI. The DNA for the CDR3 is TGTGCCAGCAGTTATGGCGGGCTGGAGACCCAGTACTTC. This sequence encodes CASSYGGLETQYF.

This clone was seen only once. V and J are TRBV5-1 and TRBJ1-2, with D perhaps TRBD1 (6 bases). Trimming left V 3 bases short and J 8 bases short, with 14 bases between. The length of the CDR3 is 13 residues. Germline values: CDR1 SGHRS, CDR2 YFSETQ. The CDR3 loop reads CASSSGTLLGYTF. CDR3 nucleotides: TGCGCCAGCAGCTCCGGGACACTCTTGGGCTACACCTTC.

This chain uses TRBV7-6 with TRBJ1-4, with 8 bases that match TRBD1. CDR1 and CDR2 (germline): SGHVS, FNYEAQ. V was clipped by 6 bases and J by 8 bases; unmatched bases: 5. CDR3 length: 13 amino acids. The CDR3 sequence: CASRGQENEKLFF. As DNA, the CDR3 is TGTGCCAGCAGGGGACAGGAGAACGAAAAACTGTTTTTT.

The table lists this clone with a few counts. V usage is TRBV20-1 and J usage is TRBJ1-1, with a possible D match to TRBD1 (5 bases). This CDR3 has 11 residues. Germline CDR1 is DFQATT and CDR2 is SNEGSKA (reference sequence). V was cut by 3 bases and J by 6 bases, with 8 bases left in between. CDR3 region: CSARGPAEAFF. The CDR3 bases are TGCAGTGCTAGGGGACCCGCTGAAGCTTTCTTT.

This clone appeared a single time. The rearrangement links TRBV30 to TRBJ2-1; D might be TRBD1 (6 bases). The ends were cut back, 0 bases at V and 2 bases at J, with 11 bases in the middle. CDR3 length equals 15 residues. Germline CDR1 is GTSNPN and CDR2 is SVGIG (reference sequence). CDR3 nucleotides: TGTGCCTGGAGTGTATGGGGGCGGACCTACAATGAGCAGTTCTTC. Translated, it gives CAWSVWGRTYNEQFF.

This rearrangement joins TRBV4-3 to TRBJ2-1; 9 nucleotides match TRBD1. Trimming took 0 bases from V and 6 from J; bases not matched to a gene: 0. The CDR3 is 14 residues long. In germline, CDR1 is LGHNA, CDR2 YSLEER. CDR3 protein: CASSQETGGNEQFF. CDR3 nucleotides: TGCGCCAGCAGCCAAGAGACAGGGGGCAATGAGCAGTTCTTC.

The chain joins TRBV18 to TRBJ2-1, with TRBD1 matching 10 bases. Germline V gene sequence: CDR1 KGHSH, CDR2 LQKENI. The CDR3 runs 14 residues. V lost 6 bases and J lost 5; bases outside the gene matches: 4. The CDR3 bases are TGTGCCAGCTCGCCAGGGACAGGGGACAATGAGCAGTTCTTC. Translating gives CASSPGTGDNEQFF.

This clone appeared a few times. J is TRBJ2-5 and V is TRBV6-5; D is undetermined. Per the germline V gene, CDR1 is MNHEY and CDR2 is SVGAGI. Trimming took 8 bases from V and 0 from J, leaving 13 bases between them. This CDR3 has 14 residues. In DNA, the CDR3 is TGTGCCAGCGCCAAGAGAAGATACCAAGAGACCCAGTACTTC. Translated: CASAKRRYQETQYF.